These 27 T cell receptor beta chains were sequenced from one sample in a study of blood T cells in healthy people across ages. Alongside a J-beta primer mix, a sample-barcoded 5' primer served in a second PCR lasting about 6 to 12 cycles. TCRdb passed the 5' RACE reads through MiXCR, listing each CDR3 protein once. The repertoire has over 1,300,000 distinct CDR3 sequences, approximately 60% of them found once; the top ten carry about 6.3%. The sample comprised blood. The receptors originated from a man between 18 and 29 years old in good health.

This clonotype came up a few times. The chain links TRBV5-1 to TRBJ2-1; 7 bases align to TRBD2. This CDR3 has 16 residues. Trimming took 4 bases from V and 3 from J; bases not matched to a gene: 10. CDR1 SGHRS and CDR2 YFSETQ come from the germline V gene. CDR3 sequence: CASSQRGGSSYNEQFF. The CDR3 DNA reads as TGCGCCAGCAGCCAGCGGGGCGGGAGTAGCTACAATGAGCAGTTCTTC.

This clonotype showed up just a few times. The rearrangement links TRBV7-2 to TRBJ1-4; TRBD1 agrees at 10 bases. Germline CDR1 SGHTA, CDR2 FQGNSA. V was pared by 1 base and J by 4 bases, with 6 bases of the junction left unmatched. CDR3 length equals 17 residues. The CDR3 loop is CASSLGTGGRGNEKLFF. CDR3 nucleotides: TGTGCCAGCAGCTTAGGGACAGGGGGACGGGGTAATGAAAAACTGTTTTTT.

This chain links TRBV7-9 with TRBJ2-4, with a weak D call TRBD2 (5 bases). The closer fit of TRBJ2-5 to the DNA end suggests the J call may be wrong. This CDR3 has 14 residues. CDR1 SEHNR and CDR2 FQNEAQ come from the germline V gene (reference sequence). CDR3 residues: CASSLGVGMETQYF. Here the CDR3 DNA reads TGTGCCAGCAGCTTAGGGGTCGGGATGGAGACCCAGTACTTC.

J is TRBJ1-5 and V is TRBV18; 7 bases agree with TRBD1. V lost 4 bases and J lost 7; bases outside the gene matches: 4. The germline CDR1 and CDR2 sequences are KGHSH and LQKENI. This CDR3 is 13 amino acids long. CDR3 sequence: CASSLDRRQPQHF. The DNA for the CDR3 is TGTGCCAGCTCACTGGACAGGCGACAGCCCCAGCATTTT. Based on the CDR3 plus reference TRBV18 and TRBJ1-5, the full variable domain is NAGVMQNPRHLVRRRGQEARLRCSPMKGHSHVYWYRQLPEEGLKFMVYLQKENIIDESGMPKERFSAEFPKEGPSILRIQQVVRGDSAAYFCASSLDRRQPQHFGDGTRLSIL.

The J gene is TRBJ2-1, the V gene TRBV5-1; the D is unclear. The J call may be in error: the DNA end matches TRBJ2-7 better. The CDR3 totals 15 residues. From germline, CDR1 is SGHRS and CDR2 YFSETQ. The CDR3 is CASSRTQPSYNEQYF. CDR3 in DNA: TGCGCCAGCAGCCGGACGCAGCCCTCCTACAATGAGCAGTACTTC.

This chain connects TRBV7-2 to TRBJ2-3; D uncertain. The CDR3 length is 14 residues. Germline CDR1 is SGHTA and CDR2 is FQGNSA. Trimming removed 7 bases from V and 3 bases from J, with 14 bases in between. The CDR3 region is CASTQGWGTDTQYF. The CDR3 DNA sequence: TGTGCCAGCACCCAAGGGTGGGGTACAGATACGCAGTATTTT.

V is TRBV7-2 and J is TRBJ2-1, with D unclear. V shed 1 base and J shed 2 bases, with 6 bases lying between them. This CDR3 has 14 amino acids. Germline lookup yields CDR1 SGHTA and CDR2 FQGNSA. The CDR3 loop reads CASSLVSPYNEQFF. DNA of the CDR3: TGTGCCAGCAGCTTAGTTAGCCCCTACAATGAGCAGTTCTTC.

The chain employs TRBV10-3 and TRBJ2-1; TRBD1 matches at 10 bases. V was pared by 11 bases and J by 7 bases, with 8 bases of the junction left unmatched. The CDR3 length is 13 residues. Germline CDR1 ENHRY, CDR2 SYGVKD. The CDR3 reads CASGQGTSNEQFF. DNA of the CDR3: TGTGCCTCGGGACAGGGGACAAGTAATGAGCAGTTCTTC.

The V gene is TRBV5-1, the J gene TRBJ2-2; tentatively, D is TRBD2 (6 bases). The CDR3 loop spans 15 amino acids. Germline CDR1 and CDR2: SGHRS and YFSETQ. Trimming removed 2 bases at V and 1 base at J, with 9 bases between. The CDR3 region is CASSFGTQNTGELFF. The CDR3 DNA is TGCGCCAGCAGCTTCGGGACTCAGAACACCGGGGAGCTGTTTTTT.

Regarding this clonotype: Mismatch with germline at one junction end may stem from a read error. The chain is built from TRBV20-1 and TRBJ2-3; 10 bases fit TRBD1. Germline loops: CDR1 DFQATT, CDR2 SNEGSKA (reference sequence). This CDR3 is built from 18 residues. CDR3: CSARWTGGSLARTDMQYF. In nucleotides, the CDR3 is TGCAGTGCCAGATGGACAGGGGGTTCCCTGGCACGCACAGATATGCAGTATTTT.

DNA for the CDR3: TGCAGCGTTGAAGTAGGGACAGAAACCTACGAGCAGTACTTC. Encoded protein: CSVEVGTETYEQYF. The chain carries TRBV29-1 and TRBJ2-4, with 7 bases fitting TRBD1. The J call is doubtful: the DNA matches TRBJ2-7 better. The CDR3 totals 14 residues. Per the germline V gene, CDR1 is SQVTM and CDR2 is ANQGSEA.

In DNA form, the CDR3 reads TGTGCCAGCCGCCAAGGGGGGGATGAGCAGTTCTTC. Amino acids: CASRQGGDEQFF. The rearrangement uses TRBV6-1 and TRBJ2-1, with a weak D call TRBD2 (7 bases). This CDR3 region has 12 residues. The ends were cut back, 8 bases at V and 8 bases at J, with 13 bases in the middle. The germline gives CDR1 MNHNS, CDR2 SASEGT.

V usage is TRBV20-1 and J usage is TRBJ2-1, with D unclear. The CDR3 covers 10 residues. V shed 5 bases and J shed 8 bases, with 7 bases lying between them. CDR1 and CDR2 from the germline V gene are DFQATT and SNEGSKA (reference sequence). CDR3: CSAPSHEQFF. CDR3 nucleotide sequence: TGCAGTGCTCCATCCCATGAGCAGTTCTTC.

The gene calls are TRBV30 and TRBJ1-6; 7 bases are shared with TRBD1. Trimming took 1 base from V and 10 from J; bases not matched to a gene: 10. The CDR3 runs 15 residues. The germline CDR1 and CDR2 sequences are GTSNPN and SVGIG (reference sequence). The CDR3 reads CAWSAPTGQSSPLHF. The CDR3 DNA reads TGTGCCTGGAGTGCCCCGACGGGACAGAGCTCACCCCTCCACTTT.

This clonotype was detected only a few times. The V and J genes are TRBV29-1 and TRBJ2-1; D remains ambiguous. The CDR3 consists of 13 residues. Trimming took off 2 bases at V and 7 bases at J, with 12 bases between the two ends. The germline gives CDR1 SQVTM, CDR2 ANQGSEA. CDR3 residues: CSVEISQQNEQFF. The CDR3 DNA reads TGCAGCGTTGAAATATCACAGCAAAATGAGCAGTTCTTC.

This chain joins TRBV9 and TRBJ2-5, with TRBD2 matching over 13 bases. The DNA matches TRBJ2-7 better at its end, which makes the J call doubtful. The germline gives CDR1 SGDLS, CDR2 YYNGEE. The CDR3 spans 14 residues. In DNA form, the CDR3 reads TGTGCCAGCAGCGTAGGGACTAGCGGGAGCGAGCAGTACTTC. The encoded protein is CASSVGTSGSEQYF.

This chain connects TRBV4-3 to TRBJ2-7; D call uncertain. The CDR3 is made up of 13 amino acids. CDR1 LGHNA and CDR2 YSLEER come from the germline V gene. The germline V and J ends were trimmed by 6 bases and 9 bases, with 18 bases remaining between them. The CDR3 DNA is TGCGCCAGCAGTCCTCCCACCTCAAAGGCGCAGTACTTC. Translation gives CASSPPTSKAQYF.

V is TRBV29-1 and J is TRBJ1-3; perhaps TRBD1 as D (6 bases). The CDR3 length is 12 residues. CDR1 and CDR2 from the germline V gene are SQVTM and ANQGSEA. Trimming pared 5 bases from V and 2 bases from J, leaving 7 bases between. Here the CDR3 reads CSVRDTGNTIYF. In DNA form, the CDR3 reads TGCAGCGTTCGGGACACTGGAAACACCATATATTTT.

This clonotype came up a few times. V and J are TRBV20-1 and TRBJ2-1; 8 nucleotides align to TRBD2. Germline V gene sequence: CDR1 DFQATT, CDR2 SNEGSKA (reference sequence). There are 12 residues in the CDR3. V lost 6 bases, J lost 7 bases, and 5 bases stayed unmatched. DNA of the CDR3: TGCAGTGCGACGGGGGGGAGAAATGAGCAGTTCTTC. Translated: CSATGGRNEQFF.

With regard to this clonotype: The junction shows a germline mismatch at one end, possibly a read error. The chain uses TRBV14 and TRBJ2-3; 14 positions agree with TRBD2. The CDR3 is 18 residues long. CDR1 is SGHDN, CDR2 FVKESK, per germline. This CDR3 is CASNQGPGLAGDTDTQYF. CDR3 bases: TGTGCCAGCAACCAAGGACCGGGACTAGCGGGAGATACAGATACGCAGTATTTT.

The chain links TRBV27 to TRBJ2-1; 9 bases match TRBD1. From germline, CDR1 is MNHEY and CDR2 SMNVEV (reference sequence). After removal of 6 bases from V and 7 bases from J, the junction contained 4 bases not matched to a gene. This CDR3 contains 13 residues. This chain's CDR3 is CASRLQGANEQFF. The CDR3 DNA is TGTGCCAGCAGACTACAGGGGGCGAATGAGCAGTTCTTC.

The rearrangement uses TRBV7-2 and TRBJ2-3; 11 nucleotides agree with TRBD2. After removal of 0 bases from V and 2 bases from J, the junction contained 1 base not matched to a gene. This CDR3 spans 16 amino acids. The germline V gene has CDR1 SGHTA and CDR2 FQGNSA. The CDR3 loop is CASSLATSGVTDTQYF. The CDR3 DNA reads TGTGCCAGCAGCTTAGCGACTAGCGGGGTCACAGATACGCAGTATTTT.

The chain recombines TRBV7-2 with TRBJ2-1; D might be TRBD1 or TRBD2, each matching 5 bases. Per germline, CDR1 SGHTA and CDR2 FQGNSA. Trimming pared 0 bases from V and 5 bases from J, leaving 23 bases between. The CDR3 contains 19 residues. CDR3 sequence reads: CASSLASLVVRDHNNEQFF. The CDR3 DNA reads as TGTGCCAGCAGCTTAGCTTCCCTCGTGGTCCGGGACCATAACAATGAGCAGTTCTTC.

V is TRBV15 and J is TRBJ2-2; the D is unclear. Trimming pared 0 bases from V and 10 bases from J, leaving 9 bases between. The CDR3 contains 13 residues. Germline values: CDR1 LNHNV, CDR2 YYDKDF (reference sequence). CDR3 nucleotides: TGTGCCACCAGCAGAGAAAATGTTGTGGAGCTGTTTTTT. It codes for CATSRENVVELFF.

V usage is TRBV12-3 or TRBV12-4 and J usage is TRBJ2-1; D gene uncertain. The CDR3 runs to 13 residues. Trimming removed 6 bases from V and 9 bases from J, with 15 bases in between. CDR3 loop: CASSRTVPTEQFF. The CDR3 DNA follows: TGTGCCAGCAGCCGCACAGTTCCGACTGAGCAGTTCTTC.

The chain combines TRBV6-5 with TRBJ1-1; D ambiguous. Germline V gives CDR1 MNHEY, CDR2 SVGAGI. V was cut by 0 bases and J by 1 base, with 15 bases left in between. The CDR3 spans 17 residues. The CDR3 region is CASSYSIRVDENTEAFF. The CDR3 bases are TGTGCCAGCAGTTACTCGATTCGGGTGGATGAGAACACTGAAGCTTTCTTT.

This clonotype was picked up a small number of times. This chain links TRBV20-1 with TRBJ2-5, with 7 bases matching TRBD2. The V gene's germline CDR1 is DFQATT and CDR2 SNEGSKA (reference sequence). This CDR3 has 14 amino acids. The V and J ends lost 6 bases and 2 bases, in that order; junction bases with no gene match: 9. CDR3 DNA sequence: TGCAGTGCAGGTCCTAGCGGAAATCAAGAGACCCAGTACTTC. This gives the protein CSAGPSGNQETQYF.